The entry below describes one T cell receptor (beta chain). Its specificity is unknown. Then a second PCR, running about 6 to 12 cycles, was carried out with a sample-barcoded 5' primer and a J-beta primer mix. Researchers report that a template-switch adaptor with 12 random nucleotides tagged each cDNA molecule. One entry per CDR3 protein, called by TCRdb with MiXCR from the 5' RACE reads. This table holds around 1.1 million distinct CDR3 sequences, more than 30% found once. Healthy individuals of Caucasian origin from Russia, aged roughly 6 to 100, served as donors. These data originate in a study of blood T cells in healthy people across ages. The study, taken as a whole, reports: There was no known CMV status for donors, so expanded clonotype changes were possibly confounded. No conclusive comparison of naive versus antigen-experienced cells was possible with unsorted PBMCs.

Germline V gene lookup returns CDR1 MNHNY and CDR2 SVGAGI (reference sequence). V lost 4 bases to trimming and J lost 0 bases, with 13 bases between them. There are 15 residues in the CDR3. The source of this sequence is a man between 18 and 29 years old in good health. Sequenced sample: blood. The chain recombines TRBV6-6 with TRBJ2-7, with D perhaps matching TRBD2 (5 bases). CDR3 bases: TGTGCCAGCAGTTCCCGCTGGGGAGCCTCCTACGAGCAGTACTTC. This sequence encodes CASSSRWGASYEQYF.